This TCR beta chain was profiled in a study of CD8 T cells in ankylosing spondylitis. Study-wide results and limits: Enrichment of disease-linked clones was reportedly significant in matched ankylosing spondylitis synovial fluid. Earlier work had already found some motif variants in reactive arthritis synovial fluid and blood. Characteristic of ankylosing spondylitis blood, it appeared, was a TCR beta motif comprising fewer than 10 highly homologous variants.

Germline V gene data show CDR1 as LGHNT and CDR2 as FRNRAP. The CDR3 is 13 residues long. V shed 5 bases and J 3 bases; nucleotides not matched to a gene: 3. Researchers built TCR beta libraries using quantitative 5'-RACE with molecular barcodes. TCRdb re-derived calls from the 5' RACE reads in MiXCR, one entry per CDR3 protein. Of 750,000 to 850,000 distinct CDR3 sequences listed, 10% to 15% are singletons. This clonotype was seen a few times. What it binds is not known. The receptor was derived from a male donor with ankylosing spondylitis. This rearrangement joins TRBV12-5 to TRBJ2-5; 7 bases map to TRBD1. Source material: blood, either unsorted or a sorted T cell fraction (not recorded which). The CDR3 here is CASGPGTEETQYF. The CDR3 nucleotides are TGTGCTAGTGGTCCGGGGACAGAAGAGACCCAGTACTTC. The complete variable domain, with remaining parts taken from reference TRBV12-5 and TRBJ2-5, reads DARVTQTPRHKVTEMGQEVTMRCQPILGHNTVFWYRQTMMQGLELLAYFRNRAPLDDSGMPKDRFSAEMPDATLATLKIQPSEPRDSAVYFCASGPGTEETQYFGPGTRLLVL.